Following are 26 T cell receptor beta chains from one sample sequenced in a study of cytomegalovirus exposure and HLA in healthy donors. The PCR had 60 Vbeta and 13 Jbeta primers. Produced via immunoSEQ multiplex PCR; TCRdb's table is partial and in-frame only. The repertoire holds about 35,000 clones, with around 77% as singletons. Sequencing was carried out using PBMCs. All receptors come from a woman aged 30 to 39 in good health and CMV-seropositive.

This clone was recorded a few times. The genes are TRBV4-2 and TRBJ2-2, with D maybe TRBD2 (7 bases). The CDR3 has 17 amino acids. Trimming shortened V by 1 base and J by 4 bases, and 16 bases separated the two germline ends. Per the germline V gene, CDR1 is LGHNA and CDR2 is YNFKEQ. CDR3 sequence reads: CASSQGGSGGVTGELFF. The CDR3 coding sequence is TGTGCCAGCAGCCAAGGGGGTTCGGGGGGCGTCACCGGGGAGCTGTTTTTT.

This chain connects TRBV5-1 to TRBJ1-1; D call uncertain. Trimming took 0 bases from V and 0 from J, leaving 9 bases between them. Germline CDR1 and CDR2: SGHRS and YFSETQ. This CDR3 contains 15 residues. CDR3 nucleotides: TGCGCCAGCAGCTTGGTTGTATCTATGAACACTGAAGCTTTCTTT. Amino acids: CASSLVVSMNTEAFF. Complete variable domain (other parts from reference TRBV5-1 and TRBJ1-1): KAGVTQTPRYLIKTRGQQVTLSCSPISGHRSVSWYQQTPGQGLQFLFEYFSETQRNKGNFPGRFSGRQFSNSRSEMNVSTLELGDSALYLCASSLVVSMNTEAFFGQGTRLTVV.

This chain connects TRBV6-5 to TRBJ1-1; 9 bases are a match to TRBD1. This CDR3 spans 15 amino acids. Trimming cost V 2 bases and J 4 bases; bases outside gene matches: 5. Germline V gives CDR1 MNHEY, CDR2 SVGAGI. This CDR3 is CASSYDGTGTTEAFF. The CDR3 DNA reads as TGTGCCAGCAGTTACGACGGGACAGGGACCACTGAAGCTTTCTTT.

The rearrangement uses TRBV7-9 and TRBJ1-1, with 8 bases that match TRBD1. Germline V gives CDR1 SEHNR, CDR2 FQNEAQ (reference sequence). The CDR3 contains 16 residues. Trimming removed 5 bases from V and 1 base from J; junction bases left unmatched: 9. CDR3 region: CASSPYAGTGNTEAFF. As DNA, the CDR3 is TGTGCCAGCAGCCCCTATGCCGGGACAGGGAACACTGAAGCTTTCTTT.

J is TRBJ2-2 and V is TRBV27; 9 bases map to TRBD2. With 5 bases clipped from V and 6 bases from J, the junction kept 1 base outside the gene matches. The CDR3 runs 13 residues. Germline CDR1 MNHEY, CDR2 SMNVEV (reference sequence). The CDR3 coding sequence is TGTGCCAGCAGTCTAGCGGGACCCGGGGAGCTGTTTTTT. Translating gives CASSLAGPGELFF.

CDR3 residues: CAWLQGYEQYF. CDR3 in DNA: TGTGCCTGGTTACAGGGCTACGAGCAGTACTTC. This chain links TRBV30 with TRBJ2-7; perhaps TRBD1 as D (6 bases). V was pared by 5 bases and J by 3 bases, with 8 bases between. CDR3 length equals 11 residues. Germline-derived CDR1 and CDR2 are GTSNPN and SVGIG (reference sequence). The variable domain in full, with the rest retrieved from reference TRBV30 and TRBJ2-7, is SQTIHQWPATLVQPVGSPLSLECTVEGTSNPNLYWYRQAAGRGLQLLFYSVGIGQISSEVPQNLSASRPQDRQFILSSKKLLLSDSGFYLCAWLQGYEQYFGPGTRLTVT.

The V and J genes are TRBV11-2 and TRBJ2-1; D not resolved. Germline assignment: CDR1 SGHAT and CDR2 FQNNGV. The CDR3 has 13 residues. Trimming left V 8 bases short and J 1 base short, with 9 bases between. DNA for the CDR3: TGTGCCAGCGGTTACTTATCCTACAATGAGCAGTTCTTC. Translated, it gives CASGYLSYNEQFF.

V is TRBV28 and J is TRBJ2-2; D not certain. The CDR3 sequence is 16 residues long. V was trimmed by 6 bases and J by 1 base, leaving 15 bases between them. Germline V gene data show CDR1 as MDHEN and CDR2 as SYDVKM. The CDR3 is CASSSAGVGNTGELFF. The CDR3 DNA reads TGTGCCAGCAGCTCGGCTGGAGTAGGGAACACCGGGGAGCTGTTTTTT.

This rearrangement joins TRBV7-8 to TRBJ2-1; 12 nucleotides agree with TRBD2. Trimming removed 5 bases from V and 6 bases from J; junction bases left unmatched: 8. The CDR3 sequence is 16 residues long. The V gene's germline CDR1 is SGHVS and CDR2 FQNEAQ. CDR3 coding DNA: TGTGCCAGCAGCCCGCGACTAGCGGGAGTTGGCAATGAGCAGTTCTTC. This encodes CASSPRLAGVGNEQFF.

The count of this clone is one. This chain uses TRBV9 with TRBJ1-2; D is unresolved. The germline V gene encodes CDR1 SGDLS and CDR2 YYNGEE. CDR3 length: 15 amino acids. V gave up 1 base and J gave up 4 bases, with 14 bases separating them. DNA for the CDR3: TGTGCCAGCAGCGTAAGACCCGTCGGGATCTATGGCTACACCTTC. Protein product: CASSVRPVGIYGYTF.

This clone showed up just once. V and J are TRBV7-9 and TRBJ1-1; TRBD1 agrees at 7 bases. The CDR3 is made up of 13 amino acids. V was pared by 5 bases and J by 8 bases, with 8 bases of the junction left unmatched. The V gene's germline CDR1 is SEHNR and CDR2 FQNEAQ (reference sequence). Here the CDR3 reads CASSPGTAYEAFF. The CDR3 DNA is TGTGCCAGCAGCCCCGGGACAGCTTACGAAGCTTTCTTT.

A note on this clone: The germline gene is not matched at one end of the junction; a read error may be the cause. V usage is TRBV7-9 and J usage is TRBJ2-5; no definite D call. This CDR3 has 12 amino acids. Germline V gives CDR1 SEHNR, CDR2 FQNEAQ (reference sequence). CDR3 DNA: TGTTCCAGCAGCTTATTAAGAGGGACCCAGTACTTC. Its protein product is CSSSLLRGTQYF.

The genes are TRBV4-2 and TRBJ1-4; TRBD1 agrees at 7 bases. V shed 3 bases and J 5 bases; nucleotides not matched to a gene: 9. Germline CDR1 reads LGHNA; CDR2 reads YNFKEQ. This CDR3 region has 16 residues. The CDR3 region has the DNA TGTGCCAGCAGCCACTGGGACAGCACGGAAAATGAAAAACTGTTTTTT. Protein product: CASSHWDSTENEKLFF.

CDR3 sequence reads: CASSLTGTGNTGELFF. The CDR3 DNA sequence: TGTGCCAGCAGTCTAACCGGGACAGGGAACACCGGGGAGCTGTTTTTT. V is TRBV28 and J is TRBJ2-2; 8 nucleotides agree with TRBD1. Trimming cost V 5 bases and J 1 base; bases outside gene matches: 6. CDR3 length: 16 amino acids. The germline V gene has CDR1 MDHEN and CDR2 SYDVKM.

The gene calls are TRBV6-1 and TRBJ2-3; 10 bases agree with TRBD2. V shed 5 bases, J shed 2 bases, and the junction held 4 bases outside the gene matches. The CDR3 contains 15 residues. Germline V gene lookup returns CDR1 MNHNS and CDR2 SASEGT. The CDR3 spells CASSPLAGFTDTQYF. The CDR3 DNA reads TGTGCCAGCAGTCCACTAGCGGGGTTCACAGATACGCAGTATTTT.

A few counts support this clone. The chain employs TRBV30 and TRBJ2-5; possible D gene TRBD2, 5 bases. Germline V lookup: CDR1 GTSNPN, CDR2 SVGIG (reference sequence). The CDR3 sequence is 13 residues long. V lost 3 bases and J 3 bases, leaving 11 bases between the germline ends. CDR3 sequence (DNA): TGTGCCTGGAGCCGGAGGCAGAAAGAGACCCAGTACTTC. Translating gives CAWSRRQKETQYF. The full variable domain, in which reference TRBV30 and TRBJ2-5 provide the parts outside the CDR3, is SQTIHQWPATLVQPVGSPLSLECTVEGTSNPNLYWYRQAAGRGLQLLFYSVGIGQISSEVPQNLSASRPQDRQFILSSKKLLLSDSGFYLCAWSRRQKETQYFGPGTRLLVL.

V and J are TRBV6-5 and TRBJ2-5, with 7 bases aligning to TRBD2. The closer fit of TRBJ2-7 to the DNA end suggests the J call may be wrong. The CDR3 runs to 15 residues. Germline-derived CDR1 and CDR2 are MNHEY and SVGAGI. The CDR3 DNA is TGTGCCAGCAGCCATGTAGCGGGTGGAGGGTACGAGCAGTACTTC. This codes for CASSHVAGGGYEQYF.

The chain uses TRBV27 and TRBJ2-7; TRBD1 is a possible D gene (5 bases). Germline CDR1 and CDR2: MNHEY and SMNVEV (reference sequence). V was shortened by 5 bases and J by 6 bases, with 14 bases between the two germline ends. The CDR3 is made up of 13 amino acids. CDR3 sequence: CASSPLLTGEQYF. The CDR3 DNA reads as TGTGCCAGCAGTCCCCTCCTCACAGGCGAGCAGTACTTC.

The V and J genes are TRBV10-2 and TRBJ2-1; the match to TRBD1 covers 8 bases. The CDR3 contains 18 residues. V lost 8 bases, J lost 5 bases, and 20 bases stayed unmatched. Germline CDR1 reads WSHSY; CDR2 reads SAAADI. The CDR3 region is CASGQTHRGQGANNEQFF. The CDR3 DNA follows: TGCGCCAGCGGGCAGACCCACCGGGGGCAGGGGGCGAACAATGAGCAGTTCTTC.

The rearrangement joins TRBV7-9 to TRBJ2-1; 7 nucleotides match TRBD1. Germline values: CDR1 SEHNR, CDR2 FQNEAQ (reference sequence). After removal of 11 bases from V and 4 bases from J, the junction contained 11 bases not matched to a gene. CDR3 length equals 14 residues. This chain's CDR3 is CARSGTADYNEQFF. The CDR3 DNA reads TGTGCCCGGAGTGGGACAGCCGATTACAATGAGCAGTTCTTC.

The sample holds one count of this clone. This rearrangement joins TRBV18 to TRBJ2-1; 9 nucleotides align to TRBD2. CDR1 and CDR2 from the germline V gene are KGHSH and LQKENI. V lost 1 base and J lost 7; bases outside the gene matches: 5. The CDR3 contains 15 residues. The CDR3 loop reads CASSPLAGEKNEQFF. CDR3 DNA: TGTGCCAGCTCACCACTAGCGGGAGAGAAAAATGAGCAGTTCTTC.

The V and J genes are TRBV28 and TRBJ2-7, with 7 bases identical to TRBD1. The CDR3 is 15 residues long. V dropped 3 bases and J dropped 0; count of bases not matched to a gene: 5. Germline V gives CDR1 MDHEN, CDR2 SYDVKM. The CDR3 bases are TGTGCCAGCAGTTTCCGGGGACAGACCTCCTACGAGCAGTACTTC. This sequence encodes CASSFRGQTSYEQYF.

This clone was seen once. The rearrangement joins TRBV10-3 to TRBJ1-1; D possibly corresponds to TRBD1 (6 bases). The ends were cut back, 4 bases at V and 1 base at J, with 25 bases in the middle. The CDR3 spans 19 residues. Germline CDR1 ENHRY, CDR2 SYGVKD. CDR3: CAISGVSGGGNFRNTEAFF. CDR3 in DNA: TGTGCCATCAGTGGGGTGAGTGGGGGGGGCAATTTTCGGAACACTGAAGCTTTCTTT.

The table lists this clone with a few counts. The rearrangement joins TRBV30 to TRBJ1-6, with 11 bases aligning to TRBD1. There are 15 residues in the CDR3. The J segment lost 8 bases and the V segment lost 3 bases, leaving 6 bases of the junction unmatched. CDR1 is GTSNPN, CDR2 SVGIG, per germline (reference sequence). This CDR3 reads CAWSRPGQGDSPLHF. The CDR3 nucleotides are TGTGCCTGGAGCAGACCGGGACAGGGGGATTCACCCCTCCACTTT.

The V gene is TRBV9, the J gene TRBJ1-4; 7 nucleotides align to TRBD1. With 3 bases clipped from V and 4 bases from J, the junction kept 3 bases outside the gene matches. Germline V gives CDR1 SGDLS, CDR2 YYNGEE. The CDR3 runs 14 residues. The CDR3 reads CASSAGGHNEKLFF. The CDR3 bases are TGTGCCAGCAGCGCAGGGGGGCATAATGAAAAACTGTTTTTT.

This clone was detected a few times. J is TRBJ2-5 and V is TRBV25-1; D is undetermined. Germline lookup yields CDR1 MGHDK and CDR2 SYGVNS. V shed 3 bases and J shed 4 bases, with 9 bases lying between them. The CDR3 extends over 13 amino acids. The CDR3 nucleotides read TGTGCCAGCAGTGACTCCTCGTTAGAGACCCAGTACTTC. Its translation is CASSDSSLETQYF.